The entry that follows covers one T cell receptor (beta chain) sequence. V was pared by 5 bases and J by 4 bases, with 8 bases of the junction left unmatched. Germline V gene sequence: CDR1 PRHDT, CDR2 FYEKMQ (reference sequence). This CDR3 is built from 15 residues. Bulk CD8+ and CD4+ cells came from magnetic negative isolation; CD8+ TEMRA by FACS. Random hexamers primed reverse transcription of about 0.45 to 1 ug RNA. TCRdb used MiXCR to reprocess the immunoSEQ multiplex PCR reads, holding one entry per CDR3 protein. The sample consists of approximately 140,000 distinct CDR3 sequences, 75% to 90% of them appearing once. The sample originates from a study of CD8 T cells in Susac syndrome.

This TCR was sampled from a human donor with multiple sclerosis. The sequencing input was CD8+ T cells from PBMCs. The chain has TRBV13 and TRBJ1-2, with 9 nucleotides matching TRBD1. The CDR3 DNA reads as TGTGCCAGCAGCGCCCGGGACAGGGACACCTATGGCTACACCTTC. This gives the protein CASSARDRDTYGYTF. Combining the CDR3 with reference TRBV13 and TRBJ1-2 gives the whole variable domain AAGVIQSPRHLIKEKRETATLKCYPIPRHDTVYWYQQGPGQDPQFLISFYEKMQSDKGSIPDRFSAQQFSDYHSELNMSSLELGDSALYFCASSARDRDTYGYTFGSGTRLTVV.